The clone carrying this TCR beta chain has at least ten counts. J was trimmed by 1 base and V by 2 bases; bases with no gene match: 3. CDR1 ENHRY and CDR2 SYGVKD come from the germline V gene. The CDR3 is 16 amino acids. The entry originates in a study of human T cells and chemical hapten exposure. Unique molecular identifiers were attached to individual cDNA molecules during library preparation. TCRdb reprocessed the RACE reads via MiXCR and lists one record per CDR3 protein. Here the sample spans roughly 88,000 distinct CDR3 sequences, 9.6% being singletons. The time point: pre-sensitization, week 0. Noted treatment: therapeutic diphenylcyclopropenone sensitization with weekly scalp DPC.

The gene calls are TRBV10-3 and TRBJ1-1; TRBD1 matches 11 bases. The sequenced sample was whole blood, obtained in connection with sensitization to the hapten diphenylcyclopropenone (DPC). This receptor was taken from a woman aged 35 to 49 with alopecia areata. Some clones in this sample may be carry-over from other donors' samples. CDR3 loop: CAISEGDRGRNTEAFF. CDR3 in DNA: TGTGCCATCAGTGAGGGGGACAGGGGGAGGAACACTGAAGCTTTCTTT.